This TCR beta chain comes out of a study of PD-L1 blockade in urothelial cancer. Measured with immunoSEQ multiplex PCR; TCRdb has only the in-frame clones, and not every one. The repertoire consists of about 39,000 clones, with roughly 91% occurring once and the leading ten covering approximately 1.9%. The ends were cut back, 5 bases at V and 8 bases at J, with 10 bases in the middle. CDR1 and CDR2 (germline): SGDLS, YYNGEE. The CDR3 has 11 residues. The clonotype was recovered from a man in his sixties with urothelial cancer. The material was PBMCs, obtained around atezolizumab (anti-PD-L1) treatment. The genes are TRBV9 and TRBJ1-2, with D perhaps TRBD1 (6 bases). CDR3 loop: CASRGAQGYTF. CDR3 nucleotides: TGTGCCAGCAGGGGGGCTCAAGGCTACACCTTC.